The clone carrying this T cell receptor beta chain was observed once. These data originate in a study of blood T cell repertoires in COVID-19. As for the study in general: Researchers got acute and convalescent COVID-19 samples from the United States, Italy and Spain. Nucleic acid was either cDNA or gDNA, and it came from T cells, B-cell-depleted T cells, or PBMCs.

Per the original methods: Researchers report that nucleated cell counts were estimated from reference gene primer amplification. Data came from immunoSEQ multiplex PCR; TCRdb stores just in-frame clones and leaves some out. The V and J calls and clone size come from that table; D and trimming were worked out from the DNA. In the table there are under 250,000 clones, around 80% of which are singletons. CDR1 and CDR2 from the germline V gene are WNHNN and SYGVQD (reference sequence). This CDR3 has 11 amino acids. V was trimmed by 6 bases and J by 6 bases, leaving 9 bases between them. This receptor was identified in a woman in her 70s with acute or convalescent COVID-19. This rearrangement joins TRBV10-1 to TRBJ2-7, with D maybe TRBD2 (6 bases). Sequencing was performed on peripheral blood. CDR3 nucleotides: TGCGCCAGCAGCGGAGGGTTCGAGCAGTACTTC. The encoded protein is CASSGGFEQYF.